The 20 T cell receptor beta chains listed next were all sequenced from one sample in a study of neoadjuvant anti-PD-1 for oral cavity cancer. The protocol was immunoSEQ multiplex PCR, while the TCRdb copy is restricted to in-frame clones and leaves out a portion. This sample has approximately 8,800 clones, with 64% found just once. Specified time point: after neoadjuvant nivolumab, at surgical resection. Sequenced here: PBMCs, sampled after nivolumab (anti-PD-1) treatment. The receptors come from a person aged 35-79 years with oral cavity squamous cell carcinoma.

The J gene is TRBJ1-5, the V gene TRBV28, with D perhaps matching TRBD1 (6 bases). There are 16 residues in the CDR3. The germline V gene encodes CDR1 MDHEN and CDR2 SYDVKM. V lost 5 bases and J lost 4, with 18 bases in between. CDR3 sequence: CASSPIGTTANQPQHF. In DNA form, the CDR3 reads TGTGCCAGCAGTCCAATCGGGACAACCGCTAATCAGCCCCAGCATTTT.

This chain joins TRBV5-4 and TRBJ1-2; 9 bases fit TRBD1. The J segment lost 4 bases and the V segment lost 0 bases, leaving 10 bases of the junction unmatched. Germline V CDR1 and CDR2: SGHNT, YYREEE (reference sequence). This CDR3 has 17 amino acids. CDR3 amino acids: CASSLVHGQGLGYGYTF. DNA for the CDR3: TGTGCCAGCAGCTTGGTCCACGGACAGGGGTTAGGCTATGGCTACACCTTC.

This chain joins TRBV20-1 and TRBJ2-3, with unresolved D. The CDR3 length is 11 residues. Looked up from germline, CDR1 is DFQATT and CDR2 is SNEGSKA (reference sequence). V was clipped by 7 bases and J by 4 bases, with 9 bases between them. The CDR3 DNA reads as TGCAGTGGCGGCCCCCCAGATACGCAGTATTTT. Translation gives CSGGPPDTQYF.

This clone was counted only a few times. The chain joins TRBV7-9 to TRBJ1-1; D is undetermined. The CDR3 extends over 15 amino acids. Germline V CDR1 and CDR2: SEHNR, FQNEAQ (reference sequence). V gave up 2 bases and J gave up 1 base, with 11 bases separating them. CDR3 sequence reads: CASSLNAGKNTEAFF. As DNA, the CDR3 is TGTGCCAGCAGCTTAAATGCAGGCAAGAACACTGAAGCTTTCTTT. The entire variable domain, with the rest obtained from reference TRBV7-9 and TRBJ1-1, is as follows: DTGVSQNPRHKITKRGQNVTFRCDPISEHNRLYWYRQTLGQGPEFLTYFQNEAQLEKSRLLSDRFSAERPKGSFSTLEIQRTEQGDSAMYLCASSLNAGKNTEAFFGQGTRLTVV.

This clone was found a few times. V and J are TRBV28 and TRBJ1-3; no firm D call. The CDR3 spans 17 residues. CDR1 and CDR2 (germline): MDHEN, SYDVKM. The V gene lost 3 bases and the J gene lost 0 bases, with 15 bases spanning the gap. CDR3 sequence reads: CASSFSPIPHSGNTIYF. The CDR3 DNA reads as TGTGCCAGCAGTTTTAGTCCGATTCCTCACTCTGGAAACACCATATATTTT.

The chain has TRBV9 and TRBJ1-2; TRBD1 agrees at 11 bases. J gave up 4 bases and V 3 bases, and 5 bases lay outside the gene matches. CDR3 length equals 15 residues. Germline V gene sequence: CDR1 SGDLS, CDR2 YYNGEE. CDR3 bases: TGTGCCAGCAGCGAAGTAGGACAGGGGGCCTATGGCTACACCTTC. Translation gives CASSEVGQGAYGYTF.

The chain joins TRBV6-5 to TRBJ2-7; D remains ambiguous. The CDR3 covers 11 residues. Per germline, CDR1 MNHEY and CDR2 SVGAGI. V was cut by 5 bases and J by 3 bases, with 5 bases left in between. The CDR3 coding sequence is TGTGCCAGCAGTACCAACTACGAGCAGTACTTC. It specifies CASSTNYEQYF.

This chain links TRBV21-1 with TRBJ2-7; TRBD2 is taken as the D call from the table, unchecked against the DNA. TRBV21-1 is designated a pseudogene. The CDR3 consists of 17 residues. The CDR3 region is CASSNTLKAVGTYEQYF. CDR3 nucleotides: TGTGCCAGCAGCAATACTCTCAAGGCGGTCGGAACCTACGAGCAGTACTTC.

The V gene is TRBV9, the J gene TRBJ1-4, with 8 nucleotides matching TRBD1. The V gene end was trimmed by 4 bases and the J gene end by 6 bases; junction bases not matched to a gene: 8. The length of the CDR3 is 15 residues. CDR1 is SGDLS and CDR2 is YYNGEE in the germline V gene. CDR3 nucleotides: TGTGCCAGCAGCTCCTCACAGGGGGGGTATGAAAAACTGTTTTTT. Protein: CASSSSQGGYEKLFF.

This clone was seen only a few times. V usage is TRBV5-4 and J usage is TRBJ2-3, with 15 bases identical to TRBD2. V shed 4 bases and J 3 bases; nucleotides not matched to a gene: 6. This CDR3 contains 17 residues. CDR1 is SGHNT and CDR2 is YYREEE in the germline V gene (reference sequence). CDR3 protein: CASSPWGLAGGTDTQYF. The DNA of the CDR3 is TGTGCCAGCAGCCCCTGGGGACTAGCGGGGGGTACAGATACGCAGTATTTT.

V and J are TRBV7-2 and TRBJ2-5; TRBD2 matches at 7 bases. Germline values: CDR1 SGHTA, CDR2 FQGNSA. Trimming cost V 5 bases and J 2 bases; bases outside gene matches: 8. This CDR3 has 15 amino acids. In nucleotides, the CDR3 is TGTGCCAGCAGCCTTAGCGGGCCTGGGCAAGAGACCCAGTACTTC. Encoded protein: CASSLSGPGQETQYF.

The chain joins TRBV25-1 to TRBJ1-2; unclear D gene. The V and J ends lost 4 bases and 1 base respectively, with 7 bases between them. Germline V lookup: CDR1 MGHDK, CDR2 SYGVNS. The CDR3 runs to 13 residues. CDR3 bases: TGTGCCAGCAGTGCGGCAAATAACTATGGCTACACCTTC. Its translation: CASSAANNYGYTF.

The table lists this clone with a few counts. The chain links TRBV6-1 to TRBJ2-7, with 8 bases fitting TRBD1. The CDR3 totals 12 residues. Trimming at V came to 6 bases and at J to 6 bases, leaving 4 bases not matched to a gene. Germline V gene data show CDR1 as MNHNS and CDR2 as SASEGT. CDR3: CASRQGAIEQYF. CDR3 DNA: TGTGCCAGCAGGCAGGGGGCGATCGAGCAGTACTTC.

The chain has TRBV6-4 and TRBJ1-6, with D unresolved. V dropped 11 bases and J dropped 6 bases, with 14 bases sitting between them. Looked up from germline, CDR1 is MRHNA and CDR2 is SNTAGT. The CDR3 has 13 residues. Here the CDR3 DNA reads TGTGCCTCGCAGTCGGATCCTAATTCACCCCTCCACTTT. It translates to CASQSDPNSPLHF.

This clone appeared a few times. V is TRBV5-1 and J is TRBJ2-1; D unresolved. This CDR3 contains 12 residues. CDR1 and CDR2 (germline): SGHRS, YFSETQ. Trimming stripped 0 bases from V and 9 bases from J, with 7 bases between. The DNA for the CDR3 is TGCGCCAGCAGCTTGGAGGGAATTGAGCAGTTCTTC. It is translated as CASSLEGIEQFF. The complete variable domain, with remaining parts taken from reference TRBV5-1 and TRBJ2-1, reads KAGVTQTPRYLIKTRGQQVTLSCSPISGHRSVSWYQQTPGQGLQFLFEYFSETQRNKGNFPGRFSGRQFSNSRSEMNVSTLELGDSALYLCASSLEGIEQFFGPGTRLTVL.

V usage is TRBV7-2 and J usage is TRBJ2-5; D not certain. The CDR3 runs to 12 residues. Trimming took off 5 bases at V and 9 bases at J, with 13 bases between the two ends. Germline V gives CDR1 SGHTA, CDR2 FQGNSA. In DNA form, the CDR3 reads TGTGCCAGCAGCCTGGATGGGATGGCCCAGTACTTC. It codes for CASSLDGMAQYF.

V usage is TRBV6-4 and J usage is TRBJ2-1; 9 bases map to TRBD2. Germline CDR1 and CDR2: MRHNA and SNTAGT. This CDR3 is 19 amino acids long. V lost 5 bases, J lost 0 bases, and 14 bases stayed unmatched. In DNA, the CDR3 is TGTGCCAGCAGTCTCTACGGGACTAGCAGTCAGAGCTCCTACAATGAGCAGTTCTTC. Residues: CASSLYGTSSQSSYNEQFF.

The sample holds a few counts of this clone. The chain links TRBV25-1 to TRBJ1-1, with D unclear. The germline V and J ends were trimmed by 4 bases and 2 bases, with 20 bases remaining between them. Germline V gene lookup returns CDR1 MGHDK and CDR2 SYGVNS. The CDR3 totals 17 residues. The CDR3 DNA reads as TGTGCCAGCAGTGCCCCTCATCCGGGCCTAGTTAACACTGAAGCTTTCTTT. Translated: CASSAPHPGLVNTEAFF.

The chain recombines TRBV7-2 with TRBJ2-2, with 10 bases aligning to TRBD2. V lost 3 bases to trimming and J lost 5 bases; unmatched junction nucleotides: 6. CDR3 length: 16 residues. The germline V gene encodes CDR1 SGHTA and CDR2 FQGNSA. In nucleotides, the CDR3 is TGTGCCAGCAGCTTGCTAAGCGGGGGGGCAACCGGGGAGCTGTTTTTT. It yields the protein CASSLLSGGATGELFF.

V is TRBV5-1 and J is TRBJ1-1, with D unclear. CDR1 and CDR2 (germline): SGHRS, YFSETQ. The CDR3 consists of 14 residues. Between the trimmed V and J ends, which lost 2 bases and 1 base, there was a span of 9 bases. The CDR3 here is CASSFGWANTEAFF. CDR3 DNA sequence: TGCGCCAGCAGCTTCGGGTGGGCGAACACTGAAGCTTTCTTT.